Listed below are T cell receptor beta chains from one sample, sequenced in a study of cytomegalovirus exposure and HLA in healthy donors. Sequencing was performed with immunoSEQ multiplex PCR; in TCRdb, only in-frame clones are kept and a portion is missing. This sample yields 150,000 to 200,000 clones, of which roughly 85% are seen a single time; roughly 10% belongs to the top ten. Input material: PBMCs. These receptors came from a man between 18 and 29 years old in good health and CMV-seropositive. CDR3s include the opening cysteine and the closing phenylalanine or tryptophan. D genes are given only for firm matches. Clone size, where shown, is once, few, many, or a class for clones that have expanded.

abundance	d_gene	v_gene	j_gene	CDR3aa	CDR3nt
NA	NA	TRBV5-8	TRBJ2-5	CASSLRLAGTTQYF	TGTGCCAGCAGCTTAAGGCTAGCAGGCACGACCCAGTACTTC
once	NA	TRBV19	TRBJ1-2	CASNDREKGRGGYTF	TGTGCCAGTAACGACCGGGAAAAAGGACGCGGTGGCTACACCTTC
NA	NA	TRBV18	TRBJ2-7	CASSQAGMADTYEQYF	TGTGCCAGCTCACAGGCGGGCATGGCAGATACCTACGAGCAGTACTTC
few	TRBD2	TRBV4-3	TRBJ2-2	CASSPSGLVGAGELFF	TGCGCCAGCAGCCCCTCTGGACTAGTTGGGGCCGGGGAGCTGTTTTTT
NA	NA	TRBV27	TRBJ2-5	CASRKGYQETQYF	TGTGCCAGTCGGAAGGGGTACCAAGAGACCCAGTACTTC
NA	TRBD1	TRBV7-3	TRBJ1-2	CASSLTGGADGYTF	TGTGCCAGCAGCTTGACAGGGGGCGCCGATGGCTACACCTTC
NA	TRBD2	TRBV6-1	TRBJ2-7	CASSSLGGSYEQYF	TGTGCCAGCAGTTCCCTCGGGGGGTCCTACGAGCAGTACTTC
NA	NA	TRBV2	TRBJ2-1	CASSGVDALSYNEQFF	TGTGCCAGCAGTGGAGTTGATGCTCTCTCCTACAATGAGCAGTTCTTC
NA	NA	TRBV6-6	TRBJ2-7	CASSYLWEGAYEQYF	TGTGCCAGCAGTTACCTGTGGGAGGGGGCCTACGAGCAGTACTTC
NA	TRBD1	TRBV7-9	TRBJ2-2	CASIWPPYRGEELFF	TGTGCCAGCATTTGGCCACCCTACAGGGGTGAGGAGCTGTTTTTT
once	NA	TRBV28	TRBJ2-2	CASSFYNSGTGELFF	TGTGCCAGCAGCTTTTATAATTCAGGGACCGGGGAGCTGTTTTTT
NA	TRBD2	TRBV28	TRBJ2-3	CASTLAEVTDTQYF	TGTGCCAGCACCCTAGCGGAAGTCACAGATACGCAGTATTTT
few	TRBD1	TRBV9	TRBJ1-3	CASSLGTGHGNTIYF	TGTGCCAGCAGCCTTGGGACAGGGCACGGAAACACCATATATTTT
NA	NA	TRBV6-5	TRBJ1-2	CASSDWRGYTF	TGTGCCAGCAGTGATTGGAGGGGCTACACCTTC
NA	TRBD2	TRBV6-5	TRBJ2-3	CASSPPGLGTDTQYF	TGTGCCAGCAGCCCCCCGGGACTAGGCACAGATACGCAGTATTTT
NA	NA	TRBV13	TRBJ1-1	CASSLQVTEAFF	TGTGCCAGCAGCTTACAGGTTACTGAAGCTTTCTTT
NA	NA	TRBV11-2	TRBJ1-1	CASSLEWSQEAEAFF	TGTGCCAGCAGCTTAGAATGGAGTCAGGAGGCTGAAGCTTTCTTT
NA	NA	TRBV4-1	TRBJ2-3	CASSQGPAGGPPGTQYF	TGCGCCAGCAGCCAAGGTCCAGCGGGCGGCCCTCCGGGTACGCAGTATTTT
few	NA	TRBV5-1	TRBJ1-1	CASSLAQTNTEAFF	TGCGCCAGCAGCTTGGCACAGACCAACACTGAAGCTTTCTTT
few	NA	TRBV19	TRBJ1-2	CASSNAGGYGYTF	TGTGCCAGTAGTAACGCGGGGGGCTATGGCTACACCTTC
NA	NA	TRBV27	TRBJ1-6	CASSLSFPWGRGSPLHF	TGTGCCAGCAGTTTATCGTTTCCCTGGGGGAGGGGCTCACCCCTCCACTTT
NA	TRBD1	TRBV6-5	TRBJ1-1	CASRTGGAGNTEAFF	TGTGCCAGCAGGACAGGGGGCGCGGGGAACACTGAAGCTTTCTTT
NA	NA	TRBV7-2	TRBJ2-7	CASSLGREQYF	TGTGCCAGCAGCTTAGGGAGGGAGCAGTACTTC
NA	NA	TRBV5-1	TRBJ2-5	CASRDRLYQETQYF	TGCGCCAGCAGAGACAGATTGTACCAAGAGACCCAGTACTTC
once	NA	TRBV7-6	TRBJ2-6	CASSLLTGANVLTF	TGTGCCAGCAGCTTATTAACTGGGGCCAACGTCCTGACTTTC
few	TRBD2	TRBV5-1	TRBJ2-7	CASSLGGLGYEQYF	TGCGCCAGCAGCTTGGGGGGACTAGGTTACGAGCAGTACTTC
NA	NA	TRBV6-1	TRBJ1-5	CASRGGVLGQPQHF	TGTGCCAGCAGAGGGGGAGTCTTAGGGCAGCCCCAGCATTTT
NA	NA	TRBV6-1	TRBJ1-2	CASSDRDQGRVGYTF	TGTGCCAGCAGTGATAGGGATCAGGGGAGGGTTGGCTACACCTTC